One sample yielded the 14 T cell receptor beta chains listed below, sequenced in a study of T-cell memory formation after mild COVID-19. A single record per CDR3 protein comes from TCRdb applying MiXCR to the 5' RACE reads. The data show around 440,000 distinct CDR3 sequences, approximately 18% seen once. Sequences were obtained from PBMCs or a T cell subset sorted from them (not recorded which). These receptors originate from an adult woman who had mild COVID-19 (a few samples of this study predate the infection). Cell type and time point are not known.

The table lists this clonotype with a count of one. This sequence joins TRBV2 and TRBJ1-2, with no clear D. CDR3 length: 14 residues. The ends were cut back, 1 base at V and 6 bases at J, with 12 bases in the middle. Germline V gene lookup returns CDR1 SNHLY and CDR2 FYNNEI. The CDR3 DNA sequence: TGTGCCAGCAGTGAAGTTCCGGGTGGGGATGGCTACACCTTC. This sequence encodes CASSEVPGGDGYTF.

J is TRBJ2-7 and V is TRBV7-2, with D possibly TRBD1 on 5 matching bases. Germline V lookup: CDR1 SGHTA, CDR2 FQGNSA. V lost 1 base and J 3 bases, leaving 19 bases between the germline ends. The CDR3 is 17 residues long. The CDR3 region has the DNA TGTGCCAGCAGCTTAGAAGTGAGCCGGATTAGGGGCTACGAGCAGTACTTC. It yields the protein CASSLEVSRIRGYEQYF.

The V call is TRBV5-1, the J call TRBJ2-7; D may be TRBD1 (6 bases). The CDR3 length is 14 residues. The V gene lost 5 bases and the J gene lost 0 bases, with 12 bases spanning the gap. Germline CDR1 reads SGHRS; CDR2 reads YFSETQ. The CDR3 reads CASSPRGTSYEQYF. In DNA form, the CDR3 reads TGCGCCAGCAGTCCGAGGGGGACCTCCTACGAGCAGTACTTC.

This clonotype has only a few counts. V and J are TRBV28 and TRBJ2-5; D unclear. V lost 3 bases, J lost 2 bases, and 10 bases lay in between. The CDR3 is 14 amino acids. Germline CDR1 reads MDHEN; CDR2 reads SYDVKM. CDR3 loop: CASSLSERQETQYF. The CDR3 nucleotides read TGTGCCAGCAGTTTGTCCGAGAGGCAAGAGACCCAGTACTTC.

This clonotype was counted between two and nine times. The chain has TRBV6-2 or TRBV6-3 and TRBJ2-5; 11 nucleotides agree with TRBD2. The CDR3 sequence is 14 residues long. The germline CDR1 and CDR2 sequences are MNHEY and SVGEGT. V was clipped by 8 bases and J by 2 bases; unmatched bases: 4. In DNA, the CDR3 is TGTGCCAGCCGGACTAGCGGGCGGCAAGAGACCCAGTACTTC. It is translated as CASRTSGRQETQYF.

This clonotype showed up just a few times. The chain joins TRBV7-9 to TRBJ2-7; 7 positions match TRBD1. This CDR3 region has 14 residues. J lost 6 bases, V lost 2 bases, and 7 bases had no gene match. Germline CDR1 SEHNR, CDR2 FQNEAQ (reference sequence). CDR3: CASSLPTGVAEQYF. The DNA for the CDR3 is TGTGCCAGCAGCTTACCCACAGGGGTTGCCGAGCAGTACTTC.

The chain combines TRBV6-5 with TRBJ2-5; perhaps TRBD1 as D (6 bases). V was clipped by 9 bases and J by 2 bases, with 13 bases between them. This CDR3 spans 13 amino acids. Germline V lookup: CDR1 MNHEY, CDR2 SVGAGI. CDR3 DNA: TGTGCCAGTACTCAGGGGTGGCAAGAGACCCAGTACTTC. Its protein is CASTQGWQETQYF.

A few counts support this clonotype. The rearrangement uses TRBV5-1 and TRBJ2-3, with TRBD2 as a possible D gene (6 bases). The CDR3 totals 15 residues. V was shortened by 1 base and J by 6 bases, with 15 bases between the two germline ends. Germline values: CDR1 SGHRS, CDR2 YFSETQ. The CDR3 here is CASSLYGGELDTQYF. As DNA, the CDR3 is TGCGCCAGCAGCTTGTATGGCGGGGAGCTCGATACGCAGTATTTT. Using reference TRBV5-1 and TRBJ2-3 for the parts outside the CDR3, the full variable domain is KAGVTQTPRYLIKTRGQQVTLSCSPISGHRSVSWYQQTPGQGLQFLFEYFSETQRNKGNFPGRFSGRQFSNSRSEMNVSTLELGDSALYLCASSLYGGELDTQYFGPGTRLTVL.

This clonotype was seen a few times. The chain uses TRBV20-1 and TRBJ1-1; D gene ambiguous. Germline V CDR1 and CDR2: DFQATT, SNEGSKA (reference sequence). Trimming removed 4 bases from V and 1 base from J, with 13 bases in between. The CDR3 is 14 amino acids. The CDR3 DNA reads TGCAGTGCTACATTCTCTACGGGGAACACTGAAGCTTTCTTT. Its translation is CSATFSTGNTEAFF.

The CDR3 region is CASSQDGRIWGDGYTF. DNA of the CDR3: TGTGCCAGCAGCCAAGATGGGCGGATTTGGGGCGATGGCTACACCTTC. J is TRBJ1-2 and V is TRBV3-1; D possibly corresponds to TRBD1 (5 bases). The length of the CDR3 is 16 residues. V was trimmed by 0 bases and J by 6 bases, leaving 17 bases between them. In germline, CDR1 is LGHDT, CDR2 YNNKEL (reference sequence). Variable domain in full (rest from reference TRBV3-1 and TRBJ1-2): DTAVSQTPKYLVTQMGNDKSIKCEQNLGHDTMYWYKQDSKKFLKIMFSYNNKELIINETVPNRFSPKSPDKAHLNLHINSLELGDSAVYFCASSQDGRIWGDGYTFGSGTRLTVV.

There are a few counts of this clonotype. The chain uses TRBV20-1 and TRBJ2-3, with unresolved D. CDR3 size: 17 residues. V lost 1 base to trimming and J lost 2 bases, with 19 bases between them. Germline V gene sequence: CDR1 DFQATT, CDR2 SNEGSKA (reference sequence). The CDR3 reads CSARATPDASTTDTQYF. The CDR3 nucleotides read TGCAGTGCTAGAGCCACCCCGGACGCAAGTACCACAGATACGCAGTATTTT.

This clonotype was seen a single time. The chain links TRBV5-1 to TRBJ2-2; 8 bases line up with TRBD1. The V gene's germline CDR1 is SGHRS and CDR2 YFSETQ. The CDR3 runs to 16 residues. Trimming took 4 bases from V and 6 from J; bases not matched to a gene: 11. The DNA of the CDR3 is TGCGCCAGCAGCCCCCGGACAGGGTGGAGGGCCGGGGAGCTGTTTTTT. This gives the protein CASSPRTGWRAGELFF. Looking up the rest from reference TRBV5-1 and TRBJ2-2 gives the full variable domain: KAGVTQTPRYLIKTRGQQVTLSCSPISGHRSVSWYQQTPGQGLQFLFEYFSETQRNKGNFPGRFSGRQFSNSRSEMNVSTLELGDSALYLCASSPRTGWRAGELFFGEGSRLTVL.

The genes are TRBV30 and TRBJ2-5; 10 positions agree with TRBD1. Per germline, CDR1 GTSNPN and CDR2 SVGIG (reference sequence). The V and J ends lost 2 bases and 9 bases, in that order; junction bases with no gene match: 12. This CDR3 spans 15 amino acids. Written as DNA, the CDR3 is TGTGCCTGGAGTCTTCCAGGGACAGGGGCGGTAGCCCAGTACTTC. Encoded protein: CAWSLPGTGAVAQYF.

This clonotype was detected only a few times. The genes are TRBV6-1 and TRBJ1-2, with 9 bases identical to TRBD1. The CDR3 consists of 16 residues. The V and J ends lost 6 bases and 6 bases, in that order; junction bases with no gene match: 14. In germline, CDR1 is MNHNS, CDR2 SASEGT. The CDR3 protein is CASSPGTGGSLNGYTF. The CDR3 DNA reads as TGTGCCAGCAGCCCGGGAACAGGGGGCTCTCTAAATGGCTACACCTTC.